This T cell receptor beta chain is from a study of PD-1 blockade in mismatch repair-deficient tumors. Findings of the study overall: Tumor-resident clones, often absent from pretreatment blood, expanded after pembrolizumab and then contracted.

A note on this clone: What it recognizes is unknown.

Sequencing used immunoSEQ multiplex PCR; TCRdb keeps in-frame clones, though not all of them. The repertoire holds roughly 16,000 clones, with 65% to 85% as singletons. The TCR-sequenced patients were a few responders to pembrolizumab. Germline lookup yields CDR1 SGHVS and CDR2 FNYEAQ. The CDR3 is made up of 16 amino acids. Trimming removed 4 bases at V and 1 base at J, with 11 bases between. V is TRBV7-6 and J is TRBJ2-6, with D possibly TRBD1 on 5 matching bases. The specimen comprised PBMCs, sampled 4 weeks after starting pembrolizumab. The sequence was collected from an adult with mismatch repair-deficient cancer. This CDR3 is CASSYTGRSGANVLTF. CDR3 bases: TGTGCCAGCAGCTACACAGGAAGATCTGGGGCCAACGTCCTGACTTTC.